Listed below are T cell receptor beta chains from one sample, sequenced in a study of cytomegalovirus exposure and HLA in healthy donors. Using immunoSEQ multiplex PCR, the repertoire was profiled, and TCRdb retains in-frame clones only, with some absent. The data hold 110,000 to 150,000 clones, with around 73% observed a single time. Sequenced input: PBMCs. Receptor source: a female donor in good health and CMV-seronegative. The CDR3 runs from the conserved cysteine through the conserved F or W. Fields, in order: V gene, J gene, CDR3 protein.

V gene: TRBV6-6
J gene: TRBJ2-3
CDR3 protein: CASRGLANTDTQYF

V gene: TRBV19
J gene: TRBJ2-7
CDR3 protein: CASSPTSRGTYEQYF

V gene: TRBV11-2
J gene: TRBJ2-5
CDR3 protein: CASSLLRGAGETQYF

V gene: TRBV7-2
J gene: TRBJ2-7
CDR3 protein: CASSISGGAKEQYF

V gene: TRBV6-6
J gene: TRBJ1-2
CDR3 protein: CASRSRTGYGYTF

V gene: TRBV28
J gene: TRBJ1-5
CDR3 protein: CASSSDLTAQHF

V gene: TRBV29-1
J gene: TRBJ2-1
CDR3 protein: CSVEVEFGLAGGNEQFF

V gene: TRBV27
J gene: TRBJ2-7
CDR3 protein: CASRHQRTAAEEGATFF

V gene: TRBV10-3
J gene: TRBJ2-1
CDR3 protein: CATRDRTYNEQFF

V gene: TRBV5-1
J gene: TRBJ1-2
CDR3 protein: CASSFWAGGANYGYTF

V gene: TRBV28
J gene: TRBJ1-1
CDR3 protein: CASVPTKIDTEAFF

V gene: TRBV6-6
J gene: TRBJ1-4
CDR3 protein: CASSPELGGMKKLFF

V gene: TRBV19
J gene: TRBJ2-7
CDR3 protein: CASSIGGTGAYEQYF

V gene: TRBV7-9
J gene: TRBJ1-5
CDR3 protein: CASSPTGFGQPQHF

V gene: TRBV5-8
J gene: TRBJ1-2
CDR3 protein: CASQDSASDYGYTF

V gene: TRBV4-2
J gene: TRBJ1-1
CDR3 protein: CASSHTIRDTKAFF

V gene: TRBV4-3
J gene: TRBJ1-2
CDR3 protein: CASSQVLPGLSYGYTF

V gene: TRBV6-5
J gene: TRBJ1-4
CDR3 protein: CASSYSSGTNEKLFF

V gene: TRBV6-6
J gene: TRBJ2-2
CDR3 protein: CASSYPATGELFF

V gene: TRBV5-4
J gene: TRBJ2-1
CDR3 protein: CASSFNTGTRGNNEQFF

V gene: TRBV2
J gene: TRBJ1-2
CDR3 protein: CASTLGGAGGYTF

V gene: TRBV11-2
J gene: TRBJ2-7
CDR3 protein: CASALAGVGYEQYF

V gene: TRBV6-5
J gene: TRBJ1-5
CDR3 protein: CASSTGTGIQPQHF

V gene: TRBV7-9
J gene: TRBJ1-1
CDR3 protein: CSSSLSLVQIGTEAFF

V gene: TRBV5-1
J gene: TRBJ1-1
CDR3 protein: CASSPGQVGAEAFF

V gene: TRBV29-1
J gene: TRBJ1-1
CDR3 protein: CSGVRLGTEAFF

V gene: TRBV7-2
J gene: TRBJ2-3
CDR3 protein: CASSLAGGPGDTQYF

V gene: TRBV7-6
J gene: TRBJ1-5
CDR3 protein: CASSSEDIGPQHF

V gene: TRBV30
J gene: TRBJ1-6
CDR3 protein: CAGLQGDLRALHF

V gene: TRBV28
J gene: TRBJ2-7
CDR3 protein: CASSSTLTGTQFYEQYF

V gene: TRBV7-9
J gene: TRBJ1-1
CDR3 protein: CASSDGQGEAFF

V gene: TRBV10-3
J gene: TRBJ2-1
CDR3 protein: CAIRTSGSSYNEQFF

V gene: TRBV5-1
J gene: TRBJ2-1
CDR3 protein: CASSLEGQLYYHADNEQFF

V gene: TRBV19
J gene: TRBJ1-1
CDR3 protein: CASKRDRGPPVTEALF

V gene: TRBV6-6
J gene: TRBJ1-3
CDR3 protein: CASSYPGQRSGNTIYF

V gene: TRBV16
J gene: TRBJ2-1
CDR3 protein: CASSQSGLAGVNEQFF

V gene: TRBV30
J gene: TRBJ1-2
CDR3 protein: CAWTPDSLYGYTF

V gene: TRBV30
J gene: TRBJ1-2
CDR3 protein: CAWRGTGGAFYGYTF

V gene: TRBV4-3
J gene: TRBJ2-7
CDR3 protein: CASRTTGQEQYF

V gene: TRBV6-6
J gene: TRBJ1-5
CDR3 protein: CASSYLGFNQPQHF

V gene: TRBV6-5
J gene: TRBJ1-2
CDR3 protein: CASRQGTGGYTF

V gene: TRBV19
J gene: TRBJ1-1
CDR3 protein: CASSIVTGNTEAFF